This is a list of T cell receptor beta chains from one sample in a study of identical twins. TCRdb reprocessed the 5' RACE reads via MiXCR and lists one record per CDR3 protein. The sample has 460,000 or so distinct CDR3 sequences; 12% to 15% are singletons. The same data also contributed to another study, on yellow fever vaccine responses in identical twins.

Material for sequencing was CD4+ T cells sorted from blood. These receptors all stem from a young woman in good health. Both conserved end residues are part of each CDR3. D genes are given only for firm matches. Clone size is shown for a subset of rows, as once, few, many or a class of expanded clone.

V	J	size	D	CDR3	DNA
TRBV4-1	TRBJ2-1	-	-	CASSQSLENRRFF	TGCGCCAGCAGCCAATCTCTCGAAAACAGGCGGTTCTTC
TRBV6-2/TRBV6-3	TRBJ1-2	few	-	CASSYGAGGLSGYTF	TGTGCCAGCAGTTACGGGGCAGGAGGTCTTAGTGGCTACACCTTC
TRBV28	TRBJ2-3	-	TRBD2	CASSFGARLANTQYF	TGTGCCAGCAGTTTTGGGGCTCGACTAGCGAATACGCAGTATTTT
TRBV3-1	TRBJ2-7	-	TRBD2	CASSRTSLGYEQYF	TGTGCCAGCAGCCGGACTAGCCTGGGGTACGAGCAGTACTTC
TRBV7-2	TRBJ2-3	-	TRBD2	CASRFSGASTDTQYF	TGTGCCAGCAGATTTAGCGGGGCTTCCACAGATACGCAGTATTTT
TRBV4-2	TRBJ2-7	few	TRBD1	CASSQEQGGSYEQYF	TGTGCCAGCAGCCAAGAACAGGGGGGCTCCTACGAGCAGTACTTC
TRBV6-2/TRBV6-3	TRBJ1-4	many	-	CASSYSEPSATNEKLFF	TGTGCCAGCAGTTACTCGGAACCAAGTGCAACTAATGAAAAACTGTTTTTT
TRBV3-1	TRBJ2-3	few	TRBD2	CASSPGAGGRTDTQYF	TGTGCCAGCAGCCCAGGAGCGGGAGGGCGGACAGATACGCAGTATTTT
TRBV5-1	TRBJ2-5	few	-	CASSFGDGSKYF	-
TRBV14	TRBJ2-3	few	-	CASSQDAPLAGLTDTQYF	TGTGCCAGCAGCCAAGACGCTCCTCTCGCGGGACTCACAGATACGCAGTATTTT
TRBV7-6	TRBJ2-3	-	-	CASSSPVGRDTQYF	TGTGCCAGCAGCTCCCCTGTTGGGCGCGATACGCAGTATTTT
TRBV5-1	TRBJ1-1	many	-	CASTPGSSNTEAFF	TGCGCCAGCACCCCAGGCAGCTCGAACACTGAAGCTTTCTTT
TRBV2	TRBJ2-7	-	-	CASSATGNLESEQYF	TGTGCCAGCAGTGCAACTGGGAATCTAGAGAGCGAGCAGTACTTC
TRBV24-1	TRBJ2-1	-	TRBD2	CATSDQIAGSYNEQFF	TGTGCCACCAGTGACCAGATAGCGGGGTCCTACAATGAGCAGTTCTTC
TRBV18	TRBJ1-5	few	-	CASSPGVGQPQHF	TGTGCCAGCTCACCAGGGGTCGGGCAGCCCCAGCATTTT
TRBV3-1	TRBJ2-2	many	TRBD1	CASSRRTGPNTGELFF	TGTGCCAGCAGCCGGAGGACAGGACCGAACACCGGGGAGCTGTTTTTT
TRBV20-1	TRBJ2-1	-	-	CSARPGGLEQFF	TGCAGTGCCCGTCCCGGGGGACTTGAGCAGTTCTTC
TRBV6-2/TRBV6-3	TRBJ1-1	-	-	CASRDVTEAFF	TGTGCCAGCAGGGACGTAACTGAAGCTTTCTTT
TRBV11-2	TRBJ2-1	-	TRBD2	CASSLGRGNYNEQFF	TGTGCCAGCAGCTTAGGGCGGGGGAACTACAATGAGCAGTTCTTC
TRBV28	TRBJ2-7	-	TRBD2	CASGMGGSGSYEQYF	TGTGCCAGCGGGATGGGAGGGTCGGGCTCCTACGAGCAGTACTTC
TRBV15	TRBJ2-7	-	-	CASSRDRRGTASYEQYF	TGTGCCTCCAGCAGAGATCGGAGGGGGACAGCCTCCTACGAGCAGTACTTC
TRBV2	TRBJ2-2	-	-	CASSKNANTGELFF	TGTGCCAGCAGCAAAAACGCTAACACCGGGGAGCTGTTTTTT
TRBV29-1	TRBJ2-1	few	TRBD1	CSVVRGISYNEQFF	TGCAGCGTTGTCAGGGGGATCAGCTACAATGAGCAGTTCTTC
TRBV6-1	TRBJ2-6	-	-	CASSRPVSSGANVLTF	TGTGCCAGCAGCCGTCCCGTGAGCTCTGGGGCCAACGTCCTGACTTTC
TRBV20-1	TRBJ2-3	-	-	CSARDGKRATDTQYF	TGCAGTGCTAGAGATGGTAAGCGGGCCACAGATACGCAGTATTTT
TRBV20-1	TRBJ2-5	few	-	CSASHPGTPYQETQYF	TGCAGTGCTAGTCACCCAGGGACCCCGTACCAAGAGACCCAGTACTTC
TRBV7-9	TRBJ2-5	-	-	CASSLRSREETQYF	TGTGCCAGCAGCTTACGATCGCGGGAAGAGACCCAGTACTTC
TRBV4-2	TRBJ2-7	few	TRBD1	CASSQTGTYEQYF	TGTGCCAGCAGCCAGACAGGGACCTACGAGCAGTACTTC
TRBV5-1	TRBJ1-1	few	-	CASSLGPEGAFF	TGCGCCAGCAGCTTGGGTCCCGAGGGAGCTTTCTTT
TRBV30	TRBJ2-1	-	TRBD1	CAGETGGYEQFF	TGTGCCGGAGAAACAGGGGGCTATGAGCAGTTCTTC
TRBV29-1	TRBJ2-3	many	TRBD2	CSVNLPGGLAQYF	TGCAGCGTCAACCTGCCGGGAGGGCTGGCGCAGTATTTT
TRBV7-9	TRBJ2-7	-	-	CASSLEGGADF	TGTGCCAGCAGCTTAGAGGGGGGCGCCGACTTC
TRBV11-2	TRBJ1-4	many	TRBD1	CASSGERGIGTGDEKLFF	TGTGCCAGCAGCGGAGAGAGGGGTATCGGGACAGGGGATGAAAAACTGTTTTTT
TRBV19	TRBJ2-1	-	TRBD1	CASSARPKSTGYHEQFF	TGTGCCAGTAGTGCCCGCCCCAAATCGACAGGGTACCATGAGCAGTTCTTC
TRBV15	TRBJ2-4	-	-	CATSRDRVNIQYF	TGTGCCACCAGCAGAGATAGGGTAAACATTCAGTACTTC
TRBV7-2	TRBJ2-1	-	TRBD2	CASSLLTSSDEQFF	TGTGCCAGCAGCTTGCTGACTAGCTCAGATGAGCAGTTCTTC
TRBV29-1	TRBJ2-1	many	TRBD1	CSVVGTDVYYNEQFF	TGCAGCGTTGTGGGGACAGACGTTTACTACAATGAGCAGTTCTTC
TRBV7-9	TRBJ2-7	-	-	CASSLVAPHEQYF	TGTGCCAGCAGCTTAGTGGCCCCCCACGAGCAGTACTTC
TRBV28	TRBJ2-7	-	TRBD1	CASSLSAPGQGAREQYF	TGTGCCAGCAGTTTATCGGCACCGGGACAGGGGGCTCGGGAGCAGTACTTC
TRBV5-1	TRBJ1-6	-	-	CASSFEGTYNSPLHF	TGCGCCAGCAGCTTCGAGGGGACCTATAATTCACCCCTCCACTTT